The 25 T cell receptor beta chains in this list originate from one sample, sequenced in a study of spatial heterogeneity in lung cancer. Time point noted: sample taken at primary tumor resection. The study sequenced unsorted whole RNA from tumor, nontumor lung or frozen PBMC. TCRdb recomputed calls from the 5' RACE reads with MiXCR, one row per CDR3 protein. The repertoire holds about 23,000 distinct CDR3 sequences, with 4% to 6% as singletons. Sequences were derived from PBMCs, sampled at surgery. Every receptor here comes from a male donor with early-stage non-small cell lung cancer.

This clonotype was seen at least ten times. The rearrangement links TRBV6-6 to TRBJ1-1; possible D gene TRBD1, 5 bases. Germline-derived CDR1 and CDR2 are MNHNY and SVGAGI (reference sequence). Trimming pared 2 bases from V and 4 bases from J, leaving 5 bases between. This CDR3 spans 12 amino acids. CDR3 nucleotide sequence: TGTGCCAGCAGTTACGGGGGCACTGAAGCTTTCTTT. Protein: CASSYGGTEAFF.

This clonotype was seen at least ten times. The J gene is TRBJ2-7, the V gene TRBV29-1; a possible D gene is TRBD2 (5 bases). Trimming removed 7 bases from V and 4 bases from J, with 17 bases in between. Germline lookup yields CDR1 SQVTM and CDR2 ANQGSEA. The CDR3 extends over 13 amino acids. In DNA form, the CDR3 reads TGCAGCGCTAGCACTTCAGAGGTGTACGAGCAGTACTTC. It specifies CSASTSEVYEQYF.

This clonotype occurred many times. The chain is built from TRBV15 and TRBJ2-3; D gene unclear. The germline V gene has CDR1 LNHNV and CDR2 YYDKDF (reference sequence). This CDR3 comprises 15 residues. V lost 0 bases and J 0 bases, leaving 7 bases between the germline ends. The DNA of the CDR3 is TGTGCCACCAGCAGAGATCCGCAGAGCACAGATACGCAGTATTTT. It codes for CATSRDPQSTDTQYF.

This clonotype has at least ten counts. The CDR3 DNA is TGTGCCAGCAGTCCCCAATGGGCGGGAGTGACAGATACGCAGTATTTT. Its translation: CASSPQWAGVTDTQYF. The rearrangement links TRBV12-3 or TRBV12-4 to TRBJ2-3; 7 positions match TRBD2. J was trimmed by 3 bases and V by 5 bases; bases with no gene match: 11. The CDR3 has 16 residues.

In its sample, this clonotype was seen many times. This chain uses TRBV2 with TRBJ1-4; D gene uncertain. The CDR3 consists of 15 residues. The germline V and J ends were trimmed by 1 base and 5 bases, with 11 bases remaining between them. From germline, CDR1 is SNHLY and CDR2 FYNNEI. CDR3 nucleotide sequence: TGTGCCAGCAGTGAAGGTCGACACCGAAATGAAAAACTGTTTTTT. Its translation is CASSEGRHRNEKLFF.

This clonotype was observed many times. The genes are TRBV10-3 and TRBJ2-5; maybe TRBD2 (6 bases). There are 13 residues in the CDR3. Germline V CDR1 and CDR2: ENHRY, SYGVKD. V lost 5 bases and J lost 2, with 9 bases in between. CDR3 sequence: CAISSGEQETQYF. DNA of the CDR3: TGTGCCATCAGTTCGGGAGAACAAGAGACCCAGTACTTC.

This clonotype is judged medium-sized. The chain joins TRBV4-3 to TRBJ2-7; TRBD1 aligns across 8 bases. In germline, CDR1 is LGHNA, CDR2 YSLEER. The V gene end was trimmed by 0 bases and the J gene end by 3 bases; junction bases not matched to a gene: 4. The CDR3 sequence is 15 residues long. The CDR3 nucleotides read TGCGCCAGCAGCCAAGAACTACAGGGGGGCTACGAGCAGTACTTC. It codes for CASSQELQGGYEQYF.

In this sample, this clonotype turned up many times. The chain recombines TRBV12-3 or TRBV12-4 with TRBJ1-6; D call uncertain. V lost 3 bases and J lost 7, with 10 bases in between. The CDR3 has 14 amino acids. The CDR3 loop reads CASSLTPPNSPLHF. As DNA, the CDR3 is TGTGCCAGCAGTTTGACCCCACCCAATTCACCCCTCCACTTT.

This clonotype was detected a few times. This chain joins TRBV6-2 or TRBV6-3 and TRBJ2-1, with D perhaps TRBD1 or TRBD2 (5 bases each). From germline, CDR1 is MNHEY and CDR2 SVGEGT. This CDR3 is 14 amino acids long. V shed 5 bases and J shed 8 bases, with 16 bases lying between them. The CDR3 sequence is CASSGALRDHEQFF. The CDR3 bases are TGTGCCAGCAGTGGTGCTTTAAGGGACCATGAGCAGTTCTTC.

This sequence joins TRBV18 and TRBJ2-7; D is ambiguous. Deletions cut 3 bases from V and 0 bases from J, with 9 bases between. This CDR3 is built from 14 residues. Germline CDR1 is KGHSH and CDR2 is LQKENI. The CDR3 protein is CASSPSGSSYEQYF. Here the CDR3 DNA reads TGTGCCAGCTCACCTTCGGGCTCCTCCTACGAGCAGTACTTC. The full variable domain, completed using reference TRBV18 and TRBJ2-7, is NAGVMQNPRHLVRRRGQEARLRCSPMKGHSHVYWYRQLPEEGLKFMVYLQKENIIDESGMPKERFSAEFPKEGPSILRIQQVVRGDSAAYFCASSPSGSSYEQYFGPGTRLTVT.

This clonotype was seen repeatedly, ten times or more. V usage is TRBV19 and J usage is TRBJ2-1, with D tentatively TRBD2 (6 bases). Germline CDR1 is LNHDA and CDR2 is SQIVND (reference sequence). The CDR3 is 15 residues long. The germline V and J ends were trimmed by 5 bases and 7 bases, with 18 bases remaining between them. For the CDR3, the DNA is TGTGCCAGTAGTCCCCCCCAGGGAGGTAGAAATGAGCAGTTCTTC. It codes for CASSPPQGGRNEQFF.

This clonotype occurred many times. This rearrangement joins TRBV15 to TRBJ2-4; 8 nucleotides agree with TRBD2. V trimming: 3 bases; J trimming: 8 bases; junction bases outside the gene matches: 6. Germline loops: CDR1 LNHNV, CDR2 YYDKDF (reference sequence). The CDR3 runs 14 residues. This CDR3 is CATSSDPGGYIQYF. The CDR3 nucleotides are TGTGCCACCAGCAGCGATCCGGGAGGGTACATTCAGTACTTC.

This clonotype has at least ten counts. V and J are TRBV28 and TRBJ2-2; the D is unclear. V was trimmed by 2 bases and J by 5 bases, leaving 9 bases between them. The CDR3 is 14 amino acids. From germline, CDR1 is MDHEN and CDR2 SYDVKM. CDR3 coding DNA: TGTGCCAGCAGTTTAGACGCCGGAACCGGGGAGCTGTTTTTT. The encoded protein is CASSLDAGTGELFF.

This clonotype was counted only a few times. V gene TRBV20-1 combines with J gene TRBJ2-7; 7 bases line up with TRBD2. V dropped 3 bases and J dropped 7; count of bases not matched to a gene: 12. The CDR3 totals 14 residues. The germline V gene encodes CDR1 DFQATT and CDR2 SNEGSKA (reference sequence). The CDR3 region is CSASLLASLGEQYF. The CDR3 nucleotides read TGCAGTGCTAGTTTACTAGCGTCCTTGGGAGAGCAGTACTTC.

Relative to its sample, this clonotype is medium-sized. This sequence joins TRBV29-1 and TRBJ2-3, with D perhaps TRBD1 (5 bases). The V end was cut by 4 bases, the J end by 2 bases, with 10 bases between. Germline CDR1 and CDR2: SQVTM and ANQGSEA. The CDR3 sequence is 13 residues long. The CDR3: CSVGSRATDTQYF. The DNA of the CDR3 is TGCAGCGTTGGGTCCAGGGCCACAGATACGCAGTATTTT.

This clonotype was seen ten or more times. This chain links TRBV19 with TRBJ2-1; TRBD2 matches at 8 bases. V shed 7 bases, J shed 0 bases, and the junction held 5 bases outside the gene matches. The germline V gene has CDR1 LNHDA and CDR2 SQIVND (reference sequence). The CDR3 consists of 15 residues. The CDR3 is CASNPGGDSYNEQFF. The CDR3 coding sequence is TGTGCCAGTAACCCGGGGGGGGACTCCTACAATGAGCAGTTCTTC.

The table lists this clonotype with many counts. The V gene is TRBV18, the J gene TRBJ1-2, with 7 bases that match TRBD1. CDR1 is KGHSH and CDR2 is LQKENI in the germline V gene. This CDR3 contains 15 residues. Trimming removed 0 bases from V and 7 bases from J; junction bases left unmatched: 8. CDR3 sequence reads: CASSPPSHRGGGYTF. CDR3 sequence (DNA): TGTGCCAGCTCACCACCGTCGCACAGGGGCGGTGGCTACACCTTC.

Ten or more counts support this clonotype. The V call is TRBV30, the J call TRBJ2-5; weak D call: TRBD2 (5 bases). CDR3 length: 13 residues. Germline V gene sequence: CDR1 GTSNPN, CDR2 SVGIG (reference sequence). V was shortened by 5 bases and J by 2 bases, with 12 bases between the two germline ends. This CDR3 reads CAWDEGRQETQYF. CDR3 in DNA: TGTGCCTGGGACGAGGGCAGACAAGAGACCCAGTACTTC.

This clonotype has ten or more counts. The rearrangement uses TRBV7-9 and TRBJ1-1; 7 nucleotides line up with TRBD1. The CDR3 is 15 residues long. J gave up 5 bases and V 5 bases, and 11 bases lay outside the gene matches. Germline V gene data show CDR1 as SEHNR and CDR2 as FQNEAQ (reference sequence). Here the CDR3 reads CASSPRRQGETEAFF. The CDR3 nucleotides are TGTGCCAGCAGCCCGAGAAGACAGGGAGAAACTGAAGCTTTCTTT.

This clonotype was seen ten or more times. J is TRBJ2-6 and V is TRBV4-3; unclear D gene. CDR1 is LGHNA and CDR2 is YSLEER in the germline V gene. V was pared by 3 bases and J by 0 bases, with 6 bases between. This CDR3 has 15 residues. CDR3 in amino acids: CASSHSNSGANVLTF. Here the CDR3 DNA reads TGCGCCAGCAGCCACTCTAACTCTGGGGCCAACGTCCTGACTTTC.

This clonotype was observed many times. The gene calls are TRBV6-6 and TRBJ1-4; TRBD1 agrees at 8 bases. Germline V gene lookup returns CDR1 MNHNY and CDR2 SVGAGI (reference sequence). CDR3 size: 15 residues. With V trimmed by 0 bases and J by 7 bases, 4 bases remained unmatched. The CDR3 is CASSYSAQGAEKLFF. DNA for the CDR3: TGTGCCAGCAGTTACTCGGCCCAGGGGGCTGAAAAACTGTTTTTT.

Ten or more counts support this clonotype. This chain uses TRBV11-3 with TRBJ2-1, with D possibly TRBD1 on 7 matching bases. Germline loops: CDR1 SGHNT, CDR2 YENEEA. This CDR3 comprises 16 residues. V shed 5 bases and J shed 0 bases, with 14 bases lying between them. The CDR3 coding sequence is TGTGCCAGCAGCCCAGGGGGGTTAAGCTCCTACAATGAGCAGTTCTTC. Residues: CASSPGGLSSYNEQFF.

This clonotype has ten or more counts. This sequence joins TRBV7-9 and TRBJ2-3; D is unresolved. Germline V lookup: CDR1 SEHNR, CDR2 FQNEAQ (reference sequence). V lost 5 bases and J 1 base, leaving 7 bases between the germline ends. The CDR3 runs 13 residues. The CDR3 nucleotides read TGTGCCAGCAGCCTGCCGGGCACAGATACGCAGTATTTT. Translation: CASSLPGTDTQYF.

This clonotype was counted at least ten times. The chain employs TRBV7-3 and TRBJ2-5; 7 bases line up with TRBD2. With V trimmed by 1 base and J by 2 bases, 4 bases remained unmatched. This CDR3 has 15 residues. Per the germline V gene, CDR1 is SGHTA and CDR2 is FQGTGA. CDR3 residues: CASSLMGGPQETQYF. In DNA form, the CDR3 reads TGTGCCAGCAGCTTAATGGGAGGGCCACAAGAGACCCAGTACTTC.

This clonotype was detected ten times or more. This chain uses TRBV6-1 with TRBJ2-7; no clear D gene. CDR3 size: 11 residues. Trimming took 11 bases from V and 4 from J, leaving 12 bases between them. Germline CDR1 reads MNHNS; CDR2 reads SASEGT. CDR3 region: CASGFGYEQYF. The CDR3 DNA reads TGTGCCTCCGGTTTTGGGTACGAGCAGTACTTC.